This passage covers 10 T cell receptor beta chains from one sample sequenced in a study of blood T cell repertoires in COVID-19. Measured with immunoSEQ multiplex PCR; TCRdb has only the in-frame clones, and not every one. The sample consists of about 190,000 clones, 88% of them appearing once. Sequenced sample: peripheral blood. Every receptor here comes from a human donor in a cohort sampled during active COVID-19.

This chain joins TRBV21-1 and TRBJ2-1; the table names TRBD2, a call not compared with the DNA. TRBV21-1 is recorded as a pseudogene. The CDR3 consists of 16 residues. The CDR3, as DNA: TGTGCCAGCAGCACATTCTCCAGGAGGGACTACAATGAGCAGTTCTTC. Its translation: CASSTFSRRDYNEQFF.

V and J are TRBV7-2 and TRBJ1-1; D unresolved. The CDR3 consists of 14 residues. Germline V lookup: CDR1 SGHTA, CDR2 FQGNSA. Trimming shortened V by 7 bases and J by 3 bases, and 15 bases separated the two germline ends. The CDR3 bases are TGTGCCAGCAACTCTCAAGCCGGGGACACTGAAGCTTTCTTT. Its translation: CASNSQAGDTEAFF.

The V and J genes are TRBV11-2 and TRBJ2-2, with TRBD1 as a possible D gene (5 bases). V lost 6 bases and J lost 0, with 11 bases in between. The CDR3 extends over 15 amino acids. Germline lookup yields CDR1 SGHAT and CDR2 FQNNGV. In nucleotides, the CDR3 is TGTGCCAGCAGACGCCAGGGCGCGAACACCGGGGAGCTGTTTTTT. Protein sequence: CASRRQGANTGELFF.

This sequence joins TRBV6-5 and TRBJ2-7, with D perhaps TRBD2 (5 bases). The CDR3 consists of 12 residues. Deletions cut 7 bases from V and 4 bases from J, with 11 bases between. The germline gives CDR1 MNHEY, CDR2 SVGAGI. The CDR3 nucleotides read TGTGCCAGCAACACCCGGGGTTACGAGCAGTACTTC. It translates to CASNTRGYEQYF.

This rearrangement joins TRBV7-2 to TRBJ1-5; D not resolved. Germline-derived CDR1 and CDR2 are SGHTA and FQGNSA. CDR3 length: 13 residues. Trimming cost V 0 bases and J 6 bases, with 6 bases left between them. The CDR3: CASSLAGSQPQHF. DNA for the CDR3: TGTGCCAGCAGCTTAGCGGGGAGTCAGCCCCAGCATTTT.

The V and J genes are TRBV7-9 and TRBJ1-1, with 8 bases that match TRBD1. The CDR3 is made up of 19 amino acids. With V trimmed by 4 bases and J by 0 bases, 16 bases remained unmatched. The germline CDR1 and CDR2 sequences are SEHNR and FQNEAQ (reference sequence). CDR3 in amino acids: CASSYGRDRFAYMNTEAFF. Written as DNA, the CDR3 is TGTGCCAGCAGCTATGGCCGGGACAGGTTTGCTTACATGAACACTGAAGCTTTCTTT.

The J gene is TRBJ2-7, the V gene TRBV12-3 or TRBV12-4, with D tentatively TRBD1 (6 bases). The CDR3 totals 11 residues. V was shortened by 4 bases and J by 7 bases, with 8 bases between the two germline ends. CDR3 sequence reads: CASSYTGEQYF. The CDR3 nucleotides are TGTGCCAGCAGTTACACAGGGGAGCAGTACTTC.

The gene calls are TRBV18 and TRBJ2-3; D is possibly TRBD1 (5 bases). Germline values: CDR1 KGHSH, CDR2 LQKENI. This CDR3 contains 16 residues. The V and J ends lost 5 bases and 2 bases respectively, with 17 bases between them. CDR3 coding DNA: TGTGCCAGCTCATCCAATTTACAGGAGATCACAGATACGCAGTATTTT. This sequence encodes CASSSNLQEITDTQYF.

This sequence joins TRBV2 and TRBJ2-7; 12 nucleotides match TRBD2. The V gene's germline CDR1 is SNHLY and CDR2 FYNNEI. The CDR3 has 15 residues. V shed 6 bases and J 2 bases; nucleotides not matched to a gene: 5. The CDR3 here is CASSLRLAGAYEQYF. The DNA of the CDR3 is TGTGCCAGCAGCCTCAGACTAGCGGGGGCCTACGAGCAGTACTTC. Drawing the rest from reference TRBV2 and TRBJ2-7, the complete variable domain is EPEVTQTPSHQVTQMGQEVILRCVPISNHLYFYWYRQILGQKVEFLVSFYNNEISEKSEIFDDQFSVERPDGSNFTLKIRSTKLEDSAMYFCASSLRLAGAYEQYFGPGTRLTVT.

J is TRBJ2-1 and V is TRBV6-6, with no clear D. Looked up from germline, CDR1 is MNHNY and CDR2 is SVGAGI (reference sequence). The CDR3 sequence is 11 residues long. V lost 6 bases to trimming and J lost 5 bases, with 5 bases between them. CDR3 amino acids: CASRLNNEQFF. CDR3 in DNA: TGTGCCAGCAGACTTAACAATGAGCAGTTCTTC.